The sequence of this T cell receptor (beta chain) was determined in a study of neoadjuvant anti-PD-1 for oral cavity cancer. The protocol was immunoSEQ multiplex PCR, while the TCRdb copy is restricted to in-frame clones and leaves out a portion. The sample holds 10,000 to 15,000 clones; about three fifths are singletons and the top ten take 10% to 15%. This CDR3 spans 15 amino acids. Per germline, CDR1 SGDLS and CDR2 YYNGEE. The V gene end was trimmed by 4 bases and the J gene end by 3 bases; junction bases not matched to a gene: 2. The source is a person aged 40 to 85 with oral cavity squamous cell carcinoma. The starting material was tumor tissue, obtained before nivolumab (anti-PD-1) treatment. The chain employs TRBV9 and TRBJ2-2; 11 nucleotides match TRBD2. The CDR3 DNA sequence: TGTGCCAGCAGCTTGGGACTAGCGGACACCGGGGAGCTGTTTTTT. Encoded protein: CASSLGLADTGELFF.